This TCR beta chain was sequenced for a study of brain metastases from non-small cell lung cancer. A note on this clone: Its antigen is not known.

The germline V gene encodes CDR1 DFQATT and CDR2 SNEGSKA (reference sequence). V gave up 6 bases and J gave up 2 bases; unmatched junction bases: 12. This CDR3 comprises 15 residues. General study results and limits: Metastases had sparse T cells but largely shared repertoires with primaries. Brain metastases had lower T-cell infiltration than primary tumors. T-cell clones appeared expanded in around 64% of brain metastases relative to matched primary tumors.

Data came from immunoSEQ multiplex PCR; TCRdb stores just in-frame clones and leaves some out. The table shows over a thousand clones, with 81% occurring only once. This chain joins TRBV20-1 and TRBJ1-1; 7 nucleotides match TRBD1. The receptor's source is a donor aged 40 or over with non-small cell lung cancer. Sequenced sample: primary lung tumor tissue. For the CDR3, the DNA is TGCAGTGCCAGTGGAGGGGGCGCGGTAAACACTGAAGCTTTCTTT. Translated: CSASGGGAVNTEAFF.